A selection of T cell receptor beta chains follows, all from one sample in a study of cytomegalovirus exposure and HLA in healthy donors. Using immunoSEQ multiplex PCR, the repertoire was profiled, and TCRdb retains in-frame clones only, with some absent. The sample contains about 120,000 clones, about 80% of which appear only once. The sequenced material came from PBMCs. The receptor source for this set is a woman aged 35 to 49 in good health and CMV-seropositive. The CDR3 runs from the conserved cysteine through the conserved F or W. A D gene is named only where the DNA matches it firmly. Expanded clones get a size class; other rows say once, few or many, or leave the size out.

cdr3_aa	cdr3_nt	clone_size	d_call	v_call	j_call
CASSYRQMFEQFF	TGTGCCAGCAGTTACAGACAGATGTTTGAGCAGTTCTTC	-	-	TRBV6-5	TRBJ2-1
CASSPLTSGSSYEQYF	TGTGCCAGCAGCCCTCTGACTAGCGGGAGCTCCTACGAGCAGTACTTC	-	TRBD2	TRBV11-2	TRBJ2-7
CASSPGARGPVGTDTQYF	TGTGCCAGCAGCCCGGGCGCCAGGGGCCCGGTTGGCACAGATACGCAGTATTTT	-	-	TRBV7-3	TRBJ2-3
CSSSLGSGGSQETQYF	TGTTCCAGCAGCTTAGGGTCAGGGGGCTCCCAAGAGACCCAGTACTTC	-	TRBD1	TRBV7-9	TRBJ2-5
CAWRLAGVIGELFF	TGTGCCTGGAGGCTAGCGGGAGTAATCGGGGAGCTGTTTTTT	-	TRBD2	TRBV30	TRBJ2-2
CASSYSGQASYEQYF	TGTGCCAGCAGTTACTCCGGACAAGCCTCCTACGAGCAGTACTTC	-	-	TRBV6-5	TRBJ2-7
CASSSEGGTQYF	TGTGCCAGCAGCTCAGAGGGGGGGACCCAGTACTTC	-	-	TRBV11-3	TRBJ2-5
CASSEQDYGYTF	TGTGCCAGCAGTGAACAGGACTATGGCTACACCTTC	-	-	TRBV28	TRBJ1-2
CASTPGYSGANVLTF	TGTGCCAGCACCCCAGGTTACTCTGGGGCCAACGTCCTGACTTTC	few	-	TRBV28	TRBJ2-6
CASSLMAWTYTGELFF	TGTGCCAGCAGTTTAATGGCTTGGACATACACCGGGGAGCTGTTTTTT	-	-	TRBV27	TRBJ2-2
CASSPLGTGDLSGANVLTF	TGTGCCAGCAGTCCTCTCGGGACAGGGGACCTCTCTGGGGCCAACGTCCTGACTTTC	-	TRBD1	TRBV7-9	TRBJ2-6
CASSPLPGGAEAFF	TGTGCCAGCAGCCCCTTACCGGGGGGGGCTGAAGCTTTCTTT	-	-	TRBV9	TRBJ1-1
CSVDRRQSNYGYTF	TGCAGCGTTGACCGACGACAGTCAAACTATGGCTACACCTTC	-	-	TRBV29-1	TRBJ1-2
CASSLVTANTGELFF	TGTGCCAGCAGCTTAGTAACGGCGAACACCGGGGAGCTGTTTTTT	few	-	TRBV7-8	TRBJ2-2
CASSDPLGTGIYEQYF	TGTGCCAGCAGTGACCCCCTAGGGACAGGAATCTACGAGCAGTACTTC	-	TRBD1	TRBV6-1	TRBJ2-7
CASRPIGVGNEKLFF	TGTGCCAGCAGACCGATCGGGGTGGGTAATGAAAAACTGTTTTTT	-	-	TRBV28	TRBJ1-4
CAINREAGTGTYEQYF	TGTGCCATCAACCGAGAAGCCGGGACAGGGACCTACGAGCAGTACTTC	-	TRBD1	TRBV10-3	TRBJ2-7
CASSLEGSGRGVEQFF	TGCGCCAGCAGCTTGGAGGGTAGCGGGAGAGGGGTTGAGCAGTTCTTC	-	TRBD2	TRBV5-1	TRBJ2-1
CASSLQGSGYEQYF	TGTGCCAGCAGTTTACAGGGGTCCGGCTACGAGCAGTACTTC	few	-	TRBV28	TRBJ2-7
CASSLAGYGNTIYF	TGCGCCAGCAGCTTGGCCGGGTACGGAAACACCATATATTTT	-	-	TRBV5-1	TRBJ1-3
CASWDSVPNQPQHF	TGTGCCAGTTGGGACTCGGTCCCCAATCAGCCCCAGCATTTT	-	-	TRBV19	TRBJ1-5
CASSPGREGLRNEQFF	TGTGCCAGCAGCCCGGGGAGGGAGGGCCTAAGAAATGAGCAGTTCTTC	-	TRBD2	TRBV7-3	TRBJ2-1
CASSVEWSSYNEQFF	TGTGCCAGCAGCGTAGAATGGAGCTCCTACAATGAGCAGTTCTTC	-	-	TRBV9	TRBJ2-1
CATSRGTGNSEQFF	TGTGCCACCAGCAGAGGGACAGGGAATTCTGAGCAGTTCTTC	-	TRBD1	TRBV15	TRBJ2-1
CASSSGRDRANYGYTF	TGTGCCAGCAGTTCCGGCCGGGACAGAGCTAACTATGGCTACACCTTC	-	TRBD1	TRBV6-6	TRBJ1-2
CASISTSGRALDGELFF	TGTGCCAGTATTTCGACTAGCGGGAGGGCCTTGGACGGGGAGCTGTTTTTT	-	TRBD2	TRBV19	TRBJ2-2
CASSLGLAGLRETQYF	TGTGCCAGCAGCCTCGGACTAGCGGGTTTGAGAGAGACCCAGTACTTC	-	TRBD2	TRBV7-6	TRBJ2-5
CASSVDHVGNTIYF	TGTGCCAGCAGCGTAGATCATGTCGGAAACACCATATATTTT	-	-	TRBV9	TRBJ1-3
CASSLYRGDEQYF	TGTGCCAGCAGCTTATACAGGGGCGACGAGCAGTACTTC	-	TRBD1	TRBV11-2	TRBJ2-7
CASTTRLRGGETQYF	TGTGCCAGCACAACCCGACTCCGGGGAGGGGAGACCCAGTACTTC	-	TRBD2	TRBV11-3	TRBJ2-5
CASSSAQVGHQPQHF	TGTGCCAGCAGTTCAGCACAGGTAGGGCATCAGCCCCAGCATTTT	-	-	TRBV28	TRBJ1-5
CASSLWAGHQETQYF	TGCGCCAGCAGCTTGTGGGCAGGGCACCAAGAGACCCAGTACTTC	-	-	TRBV5-1	TRBJ2-5
CASSPRTRLTNEKLFF	TGTGCCAGCAGTCCCCGCACAAGATTAACTAATGAAAAACTGTTTTTT	-	-	TRBV27	TRBJ1-4
CASSEGARGSEEQYF	TGCGCCAGCAGTGAAGGGGCCAGGGGGTCCGAAGAGCAGTACTTC	-	TRBD1	TRBV10-2	TRBJ2-7
CASSLRAIPNTEAFF	TGTGCCAGCAGTCTCAGGGCCATCCCGAACACTGAAGCTTTCTTT	-	-	TRBV6-5	TRBJ1-1
CASGPPAGILYGYTF	TGTGCTAGTGGTCCCCCGGCGGGGATCCTCTATGGCTACACCTTC	-	-	TRBV12-5	TRBJ1-2
CASSSSGSTDTQYF	TGTGCCAGCAGCTCTAGCGGGAGCACAGATACGCAGTATTTT	-	TRBD2	TRBV7-8	TRBJ2-3
CAISEEGVKGQPQHF	TGTGCCATCAGCGAGGAAGGGGTAAAAGGACAGCCCCAGCATTTT	-	-	TRBV10-3	TRBJ1-5
CASSEVGSSYNEQFF	TGTGCCAGCAGTGAAGTCGGGAGTTCCTACAATGAGCAGTTCTTC	few	-	TRBV6-4	TRBJ2-1
CASSSTPREFF	TGTGCCAGCAGCTCGACCCCCAGGGAGTTCTTC	-	-	TRBV11-2	TRBJ2-1
CASSLVGPQGSGYTF	TGTGCCAGCAGCTTGGTTGGACCGCAGGGAAGTGGCTACACCTTC	-	-	TRBV5-5	TRBJ1-2
CASSRGDRGDEKLFF	TGTGCCAGCTCCCGGGGGGACAGGGGGGATGAAAAACTGTTTTTT	few	TRBD1	TRBV5-4	TRBJ1-4
CASSPYGLSYEQYF	TGTGCCAGCTCACCTTACGGACTCAGCTACGAGCAGTACTTC	-	-	TRBV18	TRBJ2-7